This TCR beta chain was sequenced for a study of cytomegalovirus exposure and HLA in healthy donors. Overall study findings and caveats: Sequencing artifact likely explains a cluster of highly shared sequence variants. Reported performance of the classifier showed diagnosis of cytomegalovirus status with high specificity and sensitivity.

CDR3 length: 17 residues. The V gene lost 5 bases and the J gene lost 3 bases, with 23 bases spanning the gap. Germline assignment: CDR1 SGHVS and CDR2 FNYEAQ. 60 Vbeta and 13 Jbeta primers were used in PCR. Authors' data handling: An analysis performed later counted about 80 million unique TCR beta chains (around 9.9 million of them shared). Produced via immunoSEQ multiplex PCR; TCRdb's table is partial and in-frame only. Clone size and V and J calls were adopted from that table, with D and trimming inferred from the DNA. The sample carries about 210,000 clones, around nine tenths recorded once. A remark on this clone: Its antigen is unknown.

This TCR was sampled from a woman aged 25 to 45 in good health and CMV-seronegative. The J gene is TRBJ2-7, the V gene TRBV7-6, with a tentative D call TRBD1 (7 bases). Sequenced input: PBMCs. The CDR3 DNA sequence: TGTGCCAGCAGCCGCAGGGGGGACGGGACAGCTATCTACGAGCAGTACTTC. It is translated as CASSRRGDGTAIYEQYF. The whole variable domain, filled in from reference TRBV7-6 and TRBJ2-7, reads GAGVSQSPRYKVTKRGQDVALRCDPISGHVSLYWYRQALGQGPEFLTYFNYEAQQDKSGLPNDRFSAERPEGSISTLTIQRTEQRDSAMYRCASSRRGDGTAIYEQYFGPGTRLTVT.